This paragraph reports one T cell receptor beta chain. The antigen is not known. This sample stems from a study of blood T cells in healthy people across ages. Study context: Template switching picked up about one barcoded beta molecule for each two T cells.

The authors ran a second PCR of roughly 6 to 12 cycles using a sample-barcoded 5' primer and a J-beta primer mix. Sequencing recovered at least 2.5 million CDR3-containing paired-end reads from each sample. TCRdb fed the 5' RACE reads into MiXCR, producing one record per CDR3 protein. The top ten hold 28% of the sample, which has 800,000 or so distinct CDR3 sequences, under 80% seen once. Overall study results and limits: Any changes in expanded clonotypes were possibly confounded, as donor CMV status remained unknown.

Each sample used at least 6 million PBMCs. The sequence was collected from a man aged 30 to 45 in good health. Sequencing used blood.

The CDR3 protein is CASSQFLTGTGAFYEQYF. Here the CDR3 DNA reads TGCGCCAGCAGCCAATTTTTAACCGGGACAGGGGCCTTCTACGAGCAGTACTTC. V and J are TRBV4-3 and TRBJ2-7; 10 positions agree with TRBD1. The J segment lost 3 bases and the V segment lost 2 bases, leaving 13 bases of the junction unmatched. Per the germline V gene, CDR1 is LGHNA and CDR2 is YSLEER. CDR3 length: 18 amino acids.